The 11 T cell receptor beta chains below all came from one sample that was sequenced in a study of OX40 agonist ivuxolimab in advanced cancers. The repertoire was sequenced with immunoSEQ multiplex PCR; TCRdb's copy has only in-frame clones and lacks some. The sample has 70,000 or so clones; roughly nine tenths are singletons. The sample in question was CD4+ or CD8+ T cells sorted from blood, obtained in a trial of the OX40 agonist ivuxolimab. The origin of the receptors is an adult with an advanced solid tumor such as melanoma, head and neck, liver or kidney cancer.

The chain recombines TRBV6-5 with TRBJ1-2; TRBD1 might be the D (6 bases). Germline V CDR1 and CDR2: MNHEY, SVGAGI. The CDR3 has 15 amino acids. Deletions cut 5 bases from V and 2 bases from J, with 15 bases between. The chain's CDR3 is CASSRTGRTNYGYTF. The CDR3 DNA follows: TGTGCCAGCAGTCGTACAGGGAGGACGAACTATGGCTACACCTTC.

The rearrangement links TRBV28 to TRBJ1-3; maybe TRBD1 (6 bases). Germline V CDR1 and CDR2: MDHEN, SYDVKM. This CDR3 is 15 amino acids long. Trimming removed 5 bases from V and 0 bases from J, with 11 bases in between. This chain's CDR3 is CASSLRGLSGNTIYF. CDR3 nucleotide sequence: TGTGCCAGCAGTCTCAGGGGCCTCTCTGGAAACACCATATATTTT.

The rearrangement joins TRBV15 to TRBJ2-3; no definite D call. The CDR3 has 15 amino acids. Germline V lookup: CDR1 LNHNV, CDR2 YYDKDF (reference sequence). Trimming cost V 7 bases and J 4 bases, with 18 bases left between them. CDR3 sequence reads: CATNDPGRVADTQYF. The CDR3 nucleotides read TGTGCCACCAATGATCCGGGCCGGGTAGCAGATACGCAGTATTTT.

J is TRBJ1-1 and V is TRBV19, with a weak D call TRBD1 (6 bases). The V gene lost 7 bases and the J gene lost 7 bases, with 19 bases spanning the gap. The CDR3 has 14 amino acids. CDR1 is LNHDA, CDR2 SQIVND, per germline (reference sequence). The CDR3 region has the DNA TGTGCCAGTATAAGTGTTCGGGGGCTCGGTGAAGCTTTCTTT. Protein product: CASISVRGLGEAFF. Combining the CDR3 with reference TRBV19 and TRBJ1-1 gives the whole variable domain DGGITQSPKYLFRKEGQNVTLSCEQNLNHDAMYWYRQDPGQGLRLIYYSQIVNDFQKGDIAEGYSVSREKKESFPLTVTSAQKNPTAFYLCASISVRGLGEAFFGQGTRLTVV.

The chain has TRBV6-5 and TRBJ1-5; D might be TRBD1 (5 bases). The CDR3 consists of 13 residues. Per the germline V gene, CDR1 is MNHEY and CDR2 is SVGAGI. The V end lost 6 bases, the J end lost 0 bases, and 6 bases lay between the germline ends. CDR3 amino acids: CASRGVSNQPQHF. As DNA, the CDR3 is TGTGCCAGCAGAGGGGTTAGCAATCAGCCCCAGCATTTT.

This sequence joins TRBV5-1 and TRBJ2-3; maybe TRBD1 (6 bases). Germline-derived CDR1 and CDR2 are SGHRS and YFSETQ. The germline V and J ends were trimmed by 3 bases and 1 base, with 21 bases remaining between them. The CDR3 runs to 18 residues. The CDR3 DNA reads as TGCGCCAGCAGCTCGCCCCCTGGGGGCCGCACACGCACAGATACGCAGTATTTT. Amino acid sequence: CASSSPPGGRTRTDTQYF.

This rearrangement joins TRBV5-1 to TRBJ2-1, with TRBD2 matching 10 bases. The CDR3 runs 15 residues. CDR1 and CDR2 from the germline V gene are SGHRS and YFSETQ. V was pared by 3 bases and J by 7 bases, with 7 bases of the junction left unmatched. For the CDR3, the DNA is TGCGCCAGCAGCTATGTAGCGGGAGGCTCGAATGAGCAGTTCTTC. Translated: CASSYVAGGSNEQFF.

The chain combines TRBV7-8 with TRBJ2-7; D uncertain. Germline-derived CDR1 and CDR2 are SGHVS and FQNEAQ. V was clipped by 5 bases and J by 0 bases, with 11 bases between them. The CDR3 spans 14 residues. In DNA form, the CDR3 reads TGTGCCAGCAGCCACCCCGGGTTCTCCTACGAGCAGTACTTC. Translation gives CASSHPGFSYEQYF.

This clone was recorded a few times. V and J are TRBV9 and TRBJ2-2; D is unclear. This CDR3 has 13 residues. Germline V gene sequence: CDR1 SGDLS, CDR2 YYNGEE. Trimming took off 4 bases at V and 7 bases at J, with 11 bases between the two ends. CDR3 in DNA: TGTGCCAGCAGCCCCCGTCCCGACGGGGAGCTGTTTTTT. It is translated as CASSPRPDGELFF.

This chain links TRBV2 with TRBJ2-7; TRBD1 matches 8 bases. Per the germline V gene, CDR1 is SNHLY and CDR2 is FYNNEI. This CDR3 contains 15 residues. Trimming cost V 8 bases and J 7 bases; bases outside gene matches: 16. DNA of the CDR3: TGTGCCAGCTTCCTTCCCGGGACAGGTGCCGGGGAGCAGTACTTC. Amino acid sequence: CASFLPGTGAGEQYF. The variable domain in full, completed from reference TRBV2 and TRBJ2-7, reads EPEVTQTPSHQVTQMGQEVILRCVPISNHLYFYWYRQILGQKVEFLVSFYNNEISEKSEIFDDQFSVERPDGSNFTLKIRSTKLEDSAMYFCASFLPGTGAGEQYFGPGTRLTVT.

V usage is TRBV2 and J usage is TRBJ1-2; D gene uncertain. This CDR3 has 14 amino acids. Germline CDR1 reads SNHLY; CDR2 reads FYNNEI. V gave up 2 bases and J gave up 4 bases, with 11 bases separating them. CDR3 DNA: TGTGCCAGCAGTGAACTCGGCAGGTCCTATGGCTACACCTTC. Translating gives CASSELGRSYGYTF.